The rows below give T cell receptor beta chains drawn from one sample of a study of T cells after yellow fever vaccination. Via MiXCR, TCRdb re-called the 5' RACE reads, giving one row per CDR3 protein. The sample contains roughly 400,000 distinct CDR3 sequences, around 20% of which appear only once. The sequencing used PBMCs, collected before the yellow fever booster vaccination. The receptors originated from a man aged 18 to 29 who received the YFV17D yellow fever vaccine. CDR3s leave out the opening cysteine and the closing phenylalanine or tryptophan.

cdr3_aa	v_call	j_call	cdr3_length
ASSPQRGYQETQY	TRBV18	TRBJ2-5	13
ASSWTPGTGLTEAF	TRBV7-2	TRBJ1-1	14
ASSQDDRVSRYGYT	TRBV4-3	TRBJ1-2	14
SARWGAEAF	TRBV20-1	TRBJ1-1	9
ASRSADTQY	TRBV5-1	TRBJ2-3	9
ASSPGTAANYGYT	TRBV7-9	TRBJ1-2	13
ASSSTGSLRSNQPQH	TRBV5-4	TRBJ1-5	15
ASSTSHPDRPLHSTDTQY	TRBV12-3/TRBV12-4	TRBJ2-3	18
ASSQVDGQGGRYNEQF	TRBV4-3	TRBJ2-1	16
ASSTSSLKTTRY	TRBV7-2	TRBJ2-5	12
ASSELLAESPLH	TRBV25-1	TRBJ1-6	12
ASSEESNQPQH	TRBV2	TRBJ1-5	11
SVDSGGDTGELF	TRBV29-1	TRBJ2-2	12
ASRRDPPDTQY	TRBV6-1	TRBJ2-3	11
SASGEKQDEQY	TRBV20-1	TRBJ2-7	11
ASSNRGSQETQY	TRBV9	TRBJ2-5	12
ASSGPGQGKGY	TRBV6-2/TRBV6-3	TRBJ2-7	11
ASSHGSGGGKTQY	TRBV6-5	TRBJ2-5	13
SARRRGRGNQPQH	TRBV20-1	TRBJ1-5	13
ASSFGGLYNEQF	TRBV12-3/TRBV12-4	TRBJ2-1	12
SASSGSTDTQY	TRBV20-1	TRBJ2-3	11
SAKNPREGGYEQY	TRBV20-1	TRBJ2-7	13
ASSYSFDTLNTEAF	TRBV6-5	TRBJ1-1	14
ASSRTGIKDSPLH	TRBV4-3	TRBJ1-6	13
ASSQGEGDNSPLH	TRBV4-1	TRBJ1-6	13
ASSEGQGARETQY	TRBV7-7	TRBJ2-5	13
ASSSFLAGASTDTQY	TRBV7-9	TRBJ2-3	15
ASSLFTAGARDTQY	TRBV7-2	TRBJ2-3	14
ATSGSGGVWVSGYT	TRBV24-1	TRBJ1-2	14
ASSSNKITPGQGPEAF	TRBV7-9	TRBJ1-1	16
ASSHGGPQETQY	TRBV4-1	TRBJ2-5	12
ASSDDGYQPQH	TRBV6-2/TRBV6-3	TRBJ1-5	11
ATSREGGGGVQETQY	TRBV15	TRBJ2-5	15
ASSATGNVQY	TRBV12-3/TRBV12-4	TRBJ2-7	10
ASSLVGQGNTYGYT	TRBV5-4	TRBJ1-2	14
ASRPSGGLGQPQH	TRBV7-2	TRBJ1-5	13
ATSPGQSNIQY	TRBV15	TRBJ2-4	11
ASSGGTSGFTDTQY	TRBV5-1	TRBJ2-3	14
ASSPWTSGETDTQY	TRBV12-3/TRBV12-4	TRBJ2-3	14
SVVRATNYGYT	TRBV29-1	TRBJ1-2	11
AISQERGRNEQF	TRBV10-3	TRBJ2-1	12
ASTNRVEQF	TRBV25-1	TRBJ2-1	9
ASSFSRDSLTGNTIY	TRBV7-9	TRBJ1-3	15
SARARTLYNEQF	TRBV20-1	TRBJ2-1	12
ASSPRTHRRGTEAF	TRBV7-9	TRBJ1-1	14
ASSFGLQGATDTQY	TRBV5-4	TRBJ2-3	14
ASSPWQGRTIY	TRBV7-2	TRBJ1-3	11
ASSPGQGASGTGELF	TRBV6-5	TRBJ2-2	15
ASSKYQGDPLRYGYT	TRBV21-1	TRBJ1-2	15
ASSLAMTSTDTQY	TRBV7-6	TRBJ2-3	13
ASSGGTLEEQY	TRBV9	TRBJ2-7	11
SAKGLAPNIQY	TRBV20-1	TRBJ2-4	11
ASSFARGESGANVLT	TRBV7-9	TRBJ2-6	15
ASSSDGSPTGELF	TRBV5-1	TRBJ2-2	13
SARRNSYNEQF	TRBV20-1	TRBJ2-1	11
ASSFRGADQPQH	TRBV27	TRBJ1-5	12
ASSQGRPFSGANVLT	TRBV6-1	TRBJ2-6	15
SLTVQGDTQY	TRBV29-1	TRBJ2-3	10
ATRGTYTEAF	TRBV24-1	TRBJ1-1	10